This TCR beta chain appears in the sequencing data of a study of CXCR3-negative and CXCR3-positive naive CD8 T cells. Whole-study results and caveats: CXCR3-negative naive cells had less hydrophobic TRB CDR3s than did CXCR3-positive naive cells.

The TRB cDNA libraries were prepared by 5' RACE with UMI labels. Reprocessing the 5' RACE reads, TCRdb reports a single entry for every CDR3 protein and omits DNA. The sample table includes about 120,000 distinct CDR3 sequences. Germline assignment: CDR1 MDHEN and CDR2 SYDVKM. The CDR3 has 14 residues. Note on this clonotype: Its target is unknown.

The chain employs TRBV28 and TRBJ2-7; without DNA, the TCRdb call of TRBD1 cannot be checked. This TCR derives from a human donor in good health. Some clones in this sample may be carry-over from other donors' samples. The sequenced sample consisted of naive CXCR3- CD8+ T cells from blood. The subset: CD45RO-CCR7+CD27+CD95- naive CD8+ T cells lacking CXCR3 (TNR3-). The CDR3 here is CASSFVQGDYEQYF.